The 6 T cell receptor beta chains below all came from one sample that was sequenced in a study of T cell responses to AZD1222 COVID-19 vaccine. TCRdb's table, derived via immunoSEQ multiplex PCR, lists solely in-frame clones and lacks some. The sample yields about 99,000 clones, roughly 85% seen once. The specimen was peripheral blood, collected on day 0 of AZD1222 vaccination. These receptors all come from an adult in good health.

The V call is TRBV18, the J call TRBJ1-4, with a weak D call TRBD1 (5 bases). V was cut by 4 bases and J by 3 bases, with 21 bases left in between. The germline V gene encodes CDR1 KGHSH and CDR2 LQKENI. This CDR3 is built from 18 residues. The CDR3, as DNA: TGTGCCAGCTCACTCCCCGGGACCTCACGCCCCCCTAATGAAAAACTGTTTTTT. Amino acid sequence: CASSLPGTSRPPNEKLFF. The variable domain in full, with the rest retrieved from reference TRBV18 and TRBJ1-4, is NAGVMQNPRHLVRRRGQEARLRCSPMKGHSHVYWYRQLPEEGLKFMVYLQKENIIDESGMPKERFSAEFPKEGPSILRIQQVVRGDSAAYFCASSLPGTSRPPNEKLFFGSGTQLSVL.

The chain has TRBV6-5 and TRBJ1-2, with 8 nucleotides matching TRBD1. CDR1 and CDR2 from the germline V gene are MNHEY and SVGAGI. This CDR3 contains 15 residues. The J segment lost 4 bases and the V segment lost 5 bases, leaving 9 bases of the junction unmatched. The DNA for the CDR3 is TGTGCCAGCAGTCGGACAGGGACCGGCCGCTATGGCTACACCTTC. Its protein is CASSRTGTGRYGYTF.

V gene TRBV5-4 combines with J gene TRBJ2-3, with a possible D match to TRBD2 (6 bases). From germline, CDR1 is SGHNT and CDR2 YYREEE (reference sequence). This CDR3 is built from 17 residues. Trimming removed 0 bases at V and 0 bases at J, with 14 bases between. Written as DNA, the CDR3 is TGTGCCAGCAGCTTGGCCGGGGGTTCTTTTAGCACAGATACGCAGTATTTT. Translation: CASSLAGGSFSTDTQYF.

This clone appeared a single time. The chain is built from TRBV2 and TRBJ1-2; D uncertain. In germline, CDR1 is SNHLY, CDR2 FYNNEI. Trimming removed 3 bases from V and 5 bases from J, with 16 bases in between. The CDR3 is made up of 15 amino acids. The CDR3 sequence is CASSERSGEAYGYTF. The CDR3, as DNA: TGTGCCAGCAGTGAGAGGTCAGGAGAAGCTTATGGCTACACCTTC.

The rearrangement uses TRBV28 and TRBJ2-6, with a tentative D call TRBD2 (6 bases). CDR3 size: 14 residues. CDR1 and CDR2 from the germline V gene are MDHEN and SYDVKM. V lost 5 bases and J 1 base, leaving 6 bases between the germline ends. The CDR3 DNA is TGTGCCAGCAGTCGGGGGTCTGGGGCCAACGTCCTGACTTTC. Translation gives CASSRGSGANVLTF.

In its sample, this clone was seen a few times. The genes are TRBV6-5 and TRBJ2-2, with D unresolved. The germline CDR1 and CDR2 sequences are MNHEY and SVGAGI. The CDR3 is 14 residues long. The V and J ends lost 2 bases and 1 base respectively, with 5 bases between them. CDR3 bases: TGTGCCAGCAGTTACGGGATGAACACCGGGGAGCTGTTTTTT. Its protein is CASSYGMNTGELFF.